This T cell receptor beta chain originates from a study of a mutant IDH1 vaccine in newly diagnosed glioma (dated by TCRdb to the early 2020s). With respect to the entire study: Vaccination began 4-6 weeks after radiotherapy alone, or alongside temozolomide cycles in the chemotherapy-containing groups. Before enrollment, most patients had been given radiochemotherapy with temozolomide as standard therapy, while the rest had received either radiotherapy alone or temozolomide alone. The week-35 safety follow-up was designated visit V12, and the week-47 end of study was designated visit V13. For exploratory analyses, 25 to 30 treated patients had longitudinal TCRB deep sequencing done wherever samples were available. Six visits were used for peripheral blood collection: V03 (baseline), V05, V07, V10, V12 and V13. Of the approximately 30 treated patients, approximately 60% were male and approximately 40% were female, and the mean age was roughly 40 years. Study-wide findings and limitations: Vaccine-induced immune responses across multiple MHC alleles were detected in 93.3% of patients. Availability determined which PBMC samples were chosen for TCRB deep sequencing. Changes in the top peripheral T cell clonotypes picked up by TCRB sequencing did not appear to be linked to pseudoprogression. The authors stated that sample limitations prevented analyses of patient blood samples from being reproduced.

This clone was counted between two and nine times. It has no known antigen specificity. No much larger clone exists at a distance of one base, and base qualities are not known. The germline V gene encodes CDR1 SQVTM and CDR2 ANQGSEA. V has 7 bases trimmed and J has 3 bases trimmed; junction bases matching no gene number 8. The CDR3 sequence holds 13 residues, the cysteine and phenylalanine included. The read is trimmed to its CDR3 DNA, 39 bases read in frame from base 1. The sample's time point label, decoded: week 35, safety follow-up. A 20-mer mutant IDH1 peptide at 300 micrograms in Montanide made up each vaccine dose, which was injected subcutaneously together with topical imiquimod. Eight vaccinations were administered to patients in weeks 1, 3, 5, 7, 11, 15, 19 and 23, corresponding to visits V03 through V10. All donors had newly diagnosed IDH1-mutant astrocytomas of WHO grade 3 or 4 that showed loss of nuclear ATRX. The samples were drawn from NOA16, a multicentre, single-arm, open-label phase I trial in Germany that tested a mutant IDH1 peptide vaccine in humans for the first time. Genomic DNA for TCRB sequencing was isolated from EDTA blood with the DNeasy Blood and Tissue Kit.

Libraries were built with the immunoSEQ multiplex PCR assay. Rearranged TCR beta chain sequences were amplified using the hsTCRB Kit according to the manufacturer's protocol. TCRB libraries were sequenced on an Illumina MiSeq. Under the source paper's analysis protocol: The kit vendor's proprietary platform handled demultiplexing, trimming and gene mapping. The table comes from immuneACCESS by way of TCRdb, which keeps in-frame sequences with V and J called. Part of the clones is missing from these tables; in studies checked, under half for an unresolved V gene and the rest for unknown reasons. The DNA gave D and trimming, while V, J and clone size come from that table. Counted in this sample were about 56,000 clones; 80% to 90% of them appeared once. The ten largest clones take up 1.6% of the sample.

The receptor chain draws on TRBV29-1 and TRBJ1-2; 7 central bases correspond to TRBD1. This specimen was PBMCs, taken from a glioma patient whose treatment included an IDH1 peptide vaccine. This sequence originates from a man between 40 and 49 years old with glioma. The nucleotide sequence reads TGCAGCGGCGCGACAGGGTGGGACTATGGCTACACCTTC. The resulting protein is CSGATGWDYGYTF.